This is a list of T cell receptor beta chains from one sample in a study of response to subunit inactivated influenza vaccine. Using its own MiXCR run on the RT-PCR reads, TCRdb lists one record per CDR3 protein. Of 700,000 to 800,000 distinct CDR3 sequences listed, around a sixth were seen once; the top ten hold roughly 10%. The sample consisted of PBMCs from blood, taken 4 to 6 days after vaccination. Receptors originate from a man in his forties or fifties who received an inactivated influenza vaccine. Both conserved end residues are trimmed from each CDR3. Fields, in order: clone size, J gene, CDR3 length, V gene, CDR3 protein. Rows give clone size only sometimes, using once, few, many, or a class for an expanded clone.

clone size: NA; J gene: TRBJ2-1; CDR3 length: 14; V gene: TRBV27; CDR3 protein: ASSGLGLKAYNEQF
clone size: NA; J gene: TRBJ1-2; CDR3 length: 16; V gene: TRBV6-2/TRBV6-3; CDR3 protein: ASSSPSSTSGTPYGYT
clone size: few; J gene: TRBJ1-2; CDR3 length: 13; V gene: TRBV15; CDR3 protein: ATSRDTGDEYGYT
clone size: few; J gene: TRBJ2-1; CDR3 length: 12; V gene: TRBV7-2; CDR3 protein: ASSYSVTYNEQF
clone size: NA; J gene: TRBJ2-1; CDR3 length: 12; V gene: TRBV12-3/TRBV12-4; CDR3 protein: ASSLDRVNNEQF
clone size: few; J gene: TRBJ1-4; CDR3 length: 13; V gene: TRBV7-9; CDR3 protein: ASSPQTATNEKLF
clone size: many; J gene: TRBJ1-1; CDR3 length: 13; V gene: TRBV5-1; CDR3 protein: ASSLSTHMNTEAF
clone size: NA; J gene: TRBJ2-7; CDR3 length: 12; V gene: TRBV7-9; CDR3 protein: ASSSNRQAYEQY
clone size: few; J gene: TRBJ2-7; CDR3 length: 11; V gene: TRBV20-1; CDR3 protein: SARESPLGEQY
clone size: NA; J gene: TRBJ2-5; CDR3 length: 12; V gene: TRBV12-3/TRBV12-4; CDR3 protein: ASSLTENQETQY
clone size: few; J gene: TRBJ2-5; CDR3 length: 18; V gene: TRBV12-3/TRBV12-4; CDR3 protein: ASSSLWLAGGLWGKETQY
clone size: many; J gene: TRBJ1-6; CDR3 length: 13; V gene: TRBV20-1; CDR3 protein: SAKRQGETHSPLH
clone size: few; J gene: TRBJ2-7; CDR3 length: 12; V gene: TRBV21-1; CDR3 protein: ASSKGRVSYEQY
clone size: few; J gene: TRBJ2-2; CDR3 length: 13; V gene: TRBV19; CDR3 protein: ASSIAGGSTGELF
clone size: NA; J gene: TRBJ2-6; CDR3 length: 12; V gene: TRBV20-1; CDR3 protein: SARQGSGANVLT
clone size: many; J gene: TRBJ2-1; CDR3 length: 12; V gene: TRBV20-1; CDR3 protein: SARGDRGMYEQF
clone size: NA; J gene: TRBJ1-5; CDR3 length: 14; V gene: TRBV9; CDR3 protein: ASSVERTEINQPQH
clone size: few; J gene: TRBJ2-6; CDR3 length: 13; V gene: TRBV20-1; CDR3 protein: SARTGSTGANVLT
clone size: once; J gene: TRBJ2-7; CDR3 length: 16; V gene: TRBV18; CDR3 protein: ASSPRTAGLAKTYEQY
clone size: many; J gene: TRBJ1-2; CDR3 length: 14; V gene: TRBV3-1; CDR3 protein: ASSQESRQGGYGYT
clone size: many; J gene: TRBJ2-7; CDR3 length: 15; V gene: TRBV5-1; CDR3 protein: ASSGTSGRAFSYEQY
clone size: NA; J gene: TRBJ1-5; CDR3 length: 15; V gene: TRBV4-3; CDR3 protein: ASSQDMGGIQNQPQH
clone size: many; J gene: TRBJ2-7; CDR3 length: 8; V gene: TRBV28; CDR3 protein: ASSNYEQY
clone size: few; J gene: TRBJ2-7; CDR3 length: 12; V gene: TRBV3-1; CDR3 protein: ASSHPDRPYEQY
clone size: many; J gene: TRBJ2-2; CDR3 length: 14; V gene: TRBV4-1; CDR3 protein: ASSHGQSTNTGELF